This T cell receptor (beta chain) was found in a study of T cell responses to AZD1222 COVID-19 vaccine. General study findings and limits: Following two doses of AZD1222, Spike-specific TCR breadth and depth rose. Of the AZD1222 recipients, only 6 or 7 were seropositive at baseline. CD4 TCRs associated with vaccination spanned spike, dominating at 160-218 and 743-854. Clonal diversity may have been underestimated, and the donors were mostly white British, with more females than males.

The CDR3 runs to 15 residues. Germline CDR1 reads MNHNS; CDR2 reads SASEGT. V was pared by 3 bases and J by 4 bases, with 13 bases between. Sequencing used immunoSEQ multiplex PCR; TCRdb keeps in-frame clones, though not all of them. This sample has about 80,000 clones, with around 90% found just once. Regarding this clone: Its antigen is unidentified.

Specimen: peripheral blood, collected on day 0 of AZD1222 vaccination. V gene TRBV6-1 combines with J gene TRBJ1-5; tentatively, D is TRBD1 (5 bases). The sequence was obtained from an adult in good health. CDR3 sequence reads: CASSDGHNLNQPQHF. The CDR3 DNA reads as TGTGCCAGCAGTGATGGACATAACCTTAATCAGCCCCAGCATTTT.